This TCR beta chain came from a study of cytomegalovirus exposure and HLA in healthy donors. Points from the study as a whole: Reportedly, cytomegalovirus status was diagnosed with high sensitivity and specificity. Immune exposure was documented only through CMV serostatus.

The study ran its PCR with 60 Vbeta and 13 Jbeta primers. Some clones are missing from TCRdb's copy, which holds only in-frame ones; the method was immunoSEQ multiplex PCR. The sample is made up of approximately 150,000 clones, and the top ten hold around 1.5% of it. On this clone itself: Its antigen remains unidentified.

The germline V gene has CDR1 SGHNT and CDR2 YENEEA. The CDR3 is 14 amino acids. Trimming left V 5 bases short and J 3 bases short, with 12 bases between. The rearrangement joins TRBV11-3 to TRBJ2-3, with D unresolved. The clonotype was recovered from a woman between 45 and 65 years old in good health and CMV-seronegative. The sample comprised PBMCs. The CDR3 DNA follows: TGTGCCAGCAGCCGCGGTGGCATAACAGATACGCAGTATTTT. This encodes CASSRGGITDTQYF.